This T cell receptor beta chain was profiled in a study of CD8+ T cells in alopecia areata. Study-level information: Treated patients were given 5 to 10 mg oral tofacitinib twice daily. Severity among treated patients was scored by the percentage of scalp area affected. Study-wide points: Sequence data from scalp samples additionally include resident alphabeta T cells of normal skin.

Treatment given: oral pan-JAK inhibitor, 5-10 mg twice daily. It was from PBMCs that CD4+ and CD8+ T cells were sorted. The junction had 1 base not matched to a gene; V was cut back by 0 bases and J by 2 bases. The CDR3 is made up of 15 amino acids. Germline CDR1 reads KGHSH; CDR2 reads LQKENI. Following RNA extraction, reverse transcription yielded cDNA that acted as the sequencing template. Sequencing used immunoSEQ multiplex PCR; TCRdb keeps in-frame clones, though not all of them. The sample includes roughly 210,000 clones, over 40% of them seen just once. Comment on this clone: The antigen remains unidentified.

The V gene is TRBV18, the J gene TRBJ2-7, with 10 bases matching TRBD2. Sequencing used CD4+ T cells sorted from blood, obtained at approximately week 39, from a patient treated with tofacitinib. This clonotype was obtained from a human donor with alopecia areata. In DNA form, the CDR3 reads TGTGCCAGCTCACCACCTAGCGGGGGGCCCTACGAGCAGTACTTC. Amino acids: CASSPPSGGPYEQYF.